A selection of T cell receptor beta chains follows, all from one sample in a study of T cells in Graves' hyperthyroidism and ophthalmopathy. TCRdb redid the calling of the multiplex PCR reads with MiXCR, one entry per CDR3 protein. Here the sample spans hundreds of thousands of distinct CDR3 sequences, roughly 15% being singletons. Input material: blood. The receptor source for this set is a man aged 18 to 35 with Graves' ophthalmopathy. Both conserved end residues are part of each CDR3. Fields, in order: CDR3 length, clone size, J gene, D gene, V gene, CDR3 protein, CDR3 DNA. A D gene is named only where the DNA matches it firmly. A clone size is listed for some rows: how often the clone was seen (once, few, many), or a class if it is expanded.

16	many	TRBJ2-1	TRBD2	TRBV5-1	CASSLALAGGAYEQFF	TGCGCCAGCAGCTTGGCCCTAGCGGGAGGCGCCTATGAGCAGTTCTTC
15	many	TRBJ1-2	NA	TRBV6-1	CASSSTGLTGYGYTF	TGTGCCAGCAGTTCGACAGGACTGACAGGCTATGGCTACACCTTC
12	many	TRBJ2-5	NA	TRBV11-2	CASSLLGETQYF	TGTGCCAGCAGCTTACTGGGGGAGACCCAGTACTTC
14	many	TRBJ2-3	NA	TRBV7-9	CASSLDPSVGTQYF	TGTGCCAGCAGCTTAGACCCCAGCGTTGGTACGCAGTATTTT
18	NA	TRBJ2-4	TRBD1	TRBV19	CASSIGARDRIAKNIQYF	TGTGCCAGTAGTATAGGGGCCAGGGACAGGATAGCCAAAAACATTCAGTACTTC
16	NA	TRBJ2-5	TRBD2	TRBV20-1	CSADRLAGDPTETQYF	TGCAGTGCTGACCGACTAGCGGGAGATCCAACGGAGACCCAGTACTTC
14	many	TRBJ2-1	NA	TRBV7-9	CAIQALGTHNEQFF	TGTGCCATCCAAGCTTTAGGGACACACAATGAGCAGTTCTTC
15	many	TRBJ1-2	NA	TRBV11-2	CAITGFRSSFYGYTF	TGTGCCATTACGGGGTTCCGATCCTCGTTTTATGGCTACACCTTC
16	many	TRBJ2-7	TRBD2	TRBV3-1	CASSQATSGKAYEQYF	TGTGCCAGCAGCCAGGCAACTAGCGGGAAAGCCTACGAGCAGTACTTC
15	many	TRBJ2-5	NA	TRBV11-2	CASSEDTMGAETQYF	TGTGCCAGCTCGGAGGACACGATGGGTGCTGAGACCCAGTACTTC
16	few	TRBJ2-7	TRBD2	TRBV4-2	CASSVGLAGRTYEQYF	TGTGCCAGCAGCGTGGGACTAGCGGGAAGAACCTACGAGCAGTACTTC
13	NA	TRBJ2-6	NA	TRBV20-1	CSAATSGANVLTF	TGCAGTGCCGCAACATCCGGGGCCAACGTCCTGACTTTC
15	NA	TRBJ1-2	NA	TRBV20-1	CSARDPRAVNYGYTF	TGCAGTGCTAGAGACCCTCGGGCGGTCAACTATGGCTACACCTTC
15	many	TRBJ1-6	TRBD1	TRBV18	CASSPVEQGVSPLHF	TGTGCCAGCTCACCGGTGGAACAGGGGGTTTCACCCCTCCACTTT
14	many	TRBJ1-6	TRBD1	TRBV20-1	CSAMGQGYNSPLHF	TGCAGTGCTATGGGACAGGGCTATAATTCACCCCTCCACTTT
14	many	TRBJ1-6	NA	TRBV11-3	CASSLEDGSSPLHF	TGTGCCAGCAGCTTAGAGGACGGGAGCTCACCCCTCCACTTT
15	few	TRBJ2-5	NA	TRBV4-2	CASSQGVQVYETQYF	TGTGCCAGCAGCCAAGGAGTCCAGGTCTACGAGACCCAGTACTTC
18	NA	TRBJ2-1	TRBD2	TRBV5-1	CASRPLVLWTSGNGEQFF	TGCGCCAGCAGGCCCCTGGTCCTGTGGACTAGCGGGAACGGTGAGCAGTTCTTC
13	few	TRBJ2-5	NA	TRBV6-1	CASSVHRDETQYF	TGTGCCAGCAGTGTTCACAGGGACGAGACCCAGTACTTC
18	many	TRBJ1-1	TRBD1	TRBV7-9	CASSLGPGQGGKDTEAFF	TGTGCCAGCAGCTTGGGCCCGGGACAGGGGGGGAAGGACACTGAAGCTTTCTTT
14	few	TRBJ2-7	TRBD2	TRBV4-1	CASSRTSGVNEQYF	TGCGCCAGCAGCCGGACTAGCGGGGTCAACGAGCAGTACTTC
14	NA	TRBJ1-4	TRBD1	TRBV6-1	CASILDRAGEKLFF	TGTGCCAGCATACTAGACAGGGCTGGAGAAAAACTGTTTTTT
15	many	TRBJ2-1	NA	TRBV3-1	CASSPPSARINEQFF	TGTGCCAGCAGCCCTCCCTCTGCACGGATCAATGAGCAGTTCTTC
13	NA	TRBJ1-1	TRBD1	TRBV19	CASGGTVNTEAFF	TGTGCCAGTGGCGGGACAGTGAACACTGAAGCTTTCTTT
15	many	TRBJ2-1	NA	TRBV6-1	CASSNGWEGGNEQFF	TGTGCCAGCAGCAACGGGTGGGAGGGGGGAAATGAGCAGTTCTTC
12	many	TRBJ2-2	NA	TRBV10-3	CAISADSGELFF	TGTGCCATCAGTGCCGACAGCGGGGAGCTGTTTTTT
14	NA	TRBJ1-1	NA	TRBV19	CASSPNSGVTEAFF	TGTGCCAGTAGTCCTAATTCAGGGGTCACTGAAGCTTTCTTT
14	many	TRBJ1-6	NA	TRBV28	CASSYPEYNSPLHF	TGTGCCAGCAGTTACCCGGAATATAATTCACCCCTCCACTTT
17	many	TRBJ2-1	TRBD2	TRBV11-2	CASSLILSGGAKYEQFF	TGTGCCAGCAGCTTAATCCTTAGCGGGGGGGCCAAGTATGAGCAGTTCTTC
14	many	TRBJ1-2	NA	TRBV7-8	CASSPGLINYGYTF	TGTGCCAGCAGCCCGGGACTGATTAACTATGGCTACACCTTC
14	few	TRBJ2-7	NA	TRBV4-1	CASSLSGGGGEQYF	TGCGCCAGCAGCCTCTCAGGAGGGGGTGGCGAGCAGTACTTC
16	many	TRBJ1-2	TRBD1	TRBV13	CASSIGQAGGNYGYTF	TGTGCCAGCAGCATTGGACAGGCCGGGGGTAACTATGGCTACACCTTC
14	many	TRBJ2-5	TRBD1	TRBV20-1	CSARARGTQETQYF	TGCAGTGCTAGAGCCAGGGGGACCCAAGAGACCCAGTACTTC
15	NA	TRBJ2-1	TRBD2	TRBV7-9	CASSEAGSKYNEQFF	TGTGCCAGCAGTGAAGCGGGGAGTAAGTACAATGAGCAGTTCTTC
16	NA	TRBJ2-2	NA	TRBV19	CASKAVDSRYTGELFF	TGTGCCAGTAAGGCAGTAGACAGCCGCTACACCGGGGAGCTGTTTTTT
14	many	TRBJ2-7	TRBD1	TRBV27	CASSAGQGGNEQYF	TGTGCCAGCAGTGCGGGACAGGGGGGCAACGAGCAGTACTTC
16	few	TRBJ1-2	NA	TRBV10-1	CASRHDKGVANYGYTF	TGCGCCAGCAGACACGACAAGGGGGTAGCTAACTATGGCTACACCTTC
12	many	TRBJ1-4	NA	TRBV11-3	CASRSTNEKLFF	TGTGCCAGCAGATCAACTAATGAAAAACTGTTTTTT
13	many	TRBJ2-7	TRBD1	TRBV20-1	CSASRTGGQEQYF	TGCAGTGCTTCCCGGACAGGGGGCCAAGAGCAGTACTTC
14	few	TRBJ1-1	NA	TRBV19	CASSMAGQSTEAFF	TGTGCCAGTAGTATGGCTGGACAAAGCACTGAAGCTTTCTTT
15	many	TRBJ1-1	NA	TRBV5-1	CASSLDGRRTAEAFF	TGCGCCAGCAGCTTGGATGGCAGGAGAACAGCTGAAGCTTTCTTT
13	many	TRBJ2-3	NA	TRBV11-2	CASSLSVTDTQYF	TGTGCCAGCAGCCTTAGCGTCACAGATACGCAGTATTTT
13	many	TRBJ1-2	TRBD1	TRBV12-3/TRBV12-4	CASLGTGLDGYTF	TGTGCCAGCCTAGGGACAGGGTTGGATGGCTACACCTTC
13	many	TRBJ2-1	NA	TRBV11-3	CASMTDLYNEQFF	TGTGCCAGCATGACAGACCTATACAATGAGCAGTTCTTC
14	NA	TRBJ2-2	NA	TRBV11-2	CASSARVNTGELFF	TGTGCCAGCAGCGCCAGGGTGAACACCGGGGAGCTGTTTTTT
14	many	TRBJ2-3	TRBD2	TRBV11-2	CASSLTSGRDTQYF	TGTGCCAGCAGCTTGACTAGCGGGAGAGATACGCAGTATTTT